This T cell receptor beta chain comes out of a study of cytomegalovirus exposure and HLA in healthy donors. The study's findings and limits: Later analysis identified a missense DCLRE1C variant that was linked to TCR beta V- and J-gene trimming.

Vbeta (60) and Jbeta (13) primers were used in the PCR. Profiled with immunoSEQ multiplex PCR; TCRdb holds only in-frame clones, not every one. Of about 95,000 clones listed, over 70% are singletons. Worth noting for this clone: Its target is unknown.

V shed 4 bases and J 0 bases; nucleotides not matched to a gene: 11. The CDR3 totals 18 residues. The germline V gene encodes CDR1 SGDLS and CDR2 YYNGEE. The chain has TRBV9 and TRBJ2-7, with 12 positions matching TRBD2. Sequencing was done on a sample of PBMCs. This sequence was found in a man younger than 35 in good health and CMV-seropositive. CDR3 sequence reads: CASSTGTSGRLSSYEQYF. The CDR3 region has the DNA TGTGCCAGCAGCACTGGGACTAGCGGGCGTCTTAGCTCCTACGAGCAGTACTTC.